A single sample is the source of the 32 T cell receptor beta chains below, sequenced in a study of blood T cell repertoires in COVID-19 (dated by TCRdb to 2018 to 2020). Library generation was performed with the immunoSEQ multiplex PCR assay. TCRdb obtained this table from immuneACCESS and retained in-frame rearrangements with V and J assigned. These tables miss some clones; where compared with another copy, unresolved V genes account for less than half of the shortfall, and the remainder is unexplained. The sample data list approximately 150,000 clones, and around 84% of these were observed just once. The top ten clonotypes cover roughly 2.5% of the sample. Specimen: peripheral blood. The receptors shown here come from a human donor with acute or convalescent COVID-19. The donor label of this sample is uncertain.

CDR3 residues: CATSAWGGAKETQYF. The CDR3 region has the DNA TGTGCCACCAGTGCCTGGGGGGGGGCCAAAGAGACCCAGTACTTC. J is TRBJ2-5 and V is TRBV15; perhaps TRBD2 as D (7 bases). Trimming removed 6 bases from V and 3 bases from J, with 17 bases in between. The CDR3 extends over 15 amino acids. Germline V gene sequence: CDR1 LNHNV, CDR2 YYDKDF (reference sequence).

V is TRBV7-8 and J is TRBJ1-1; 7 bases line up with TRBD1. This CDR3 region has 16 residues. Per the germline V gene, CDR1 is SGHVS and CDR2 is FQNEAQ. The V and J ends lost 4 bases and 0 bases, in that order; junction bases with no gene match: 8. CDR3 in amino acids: CASSSEDRFMNTEAFF. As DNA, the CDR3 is TGTGCCAGCAGCTCGGAGGACAGGTTCATGAACACTGAAGCTTTCTTT.

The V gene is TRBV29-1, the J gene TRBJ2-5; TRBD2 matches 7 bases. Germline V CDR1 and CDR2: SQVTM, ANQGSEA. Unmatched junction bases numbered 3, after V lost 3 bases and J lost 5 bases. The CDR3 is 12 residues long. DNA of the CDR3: TGCAGCGTTGAGAGCGGGGTGGAGACCCAGTACTTC. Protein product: CSVESGVETQYF.

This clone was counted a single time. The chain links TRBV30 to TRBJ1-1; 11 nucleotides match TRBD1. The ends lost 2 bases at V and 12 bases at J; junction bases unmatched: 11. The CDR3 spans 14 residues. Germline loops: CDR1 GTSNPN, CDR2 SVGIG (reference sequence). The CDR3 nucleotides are TGTGCCTGGAGTTCGGGACAGGGGGACCCGGTGACTTTCTTT. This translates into CAWSSGQGDPVTFF.

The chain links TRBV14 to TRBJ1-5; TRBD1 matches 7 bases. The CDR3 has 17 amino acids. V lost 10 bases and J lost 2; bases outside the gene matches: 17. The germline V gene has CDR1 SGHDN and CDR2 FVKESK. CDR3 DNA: TGTGCCATCCCATCGGGAGGGGGCGCGTGCTGCAATCAGCCCCAGCATTTT. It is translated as CAIPSGGGACCNQPQHF.

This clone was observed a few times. CDR3 sequence reads: CSGSKGRGTGELFF. In DNA, the CDR3 is TGCAGTGGTAGTAAGGGGAGGGGCACCGGGGAGCTGTTTTTT. V gene TRBV20-1 combines with J gene TRBJ2-2; the match to TRBD2 covers 7 bases. CDR3 size: 14 residues. After removal of 7 bases from V and 4 bases from J, the junction contained 9 bases not matched to a gene. CDR1 and CDR2 from the germline V gene are DFQATT and SNEGSKA (reference sequence).

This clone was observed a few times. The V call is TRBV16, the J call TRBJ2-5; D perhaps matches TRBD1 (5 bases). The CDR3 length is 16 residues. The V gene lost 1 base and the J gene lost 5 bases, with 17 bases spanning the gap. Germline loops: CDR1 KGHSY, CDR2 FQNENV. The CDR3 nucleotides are TGTGCCAGCAGCCAATTGGGCGCAGACCCAGGGGAGACCCAGTACTTC. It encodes CASSQLGADPGETQYF.

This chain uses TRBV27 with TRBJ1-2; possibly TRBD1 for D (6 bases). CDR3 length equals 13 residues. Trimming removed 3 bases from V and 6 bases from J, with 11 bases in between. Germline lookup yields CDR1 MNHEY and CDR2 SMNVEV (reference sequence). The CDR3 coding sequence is TGTGCCAGCAGTTTGCGGGGGCCAGATGGCTACACCTTC. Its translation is CASSLRGPDGYTF.

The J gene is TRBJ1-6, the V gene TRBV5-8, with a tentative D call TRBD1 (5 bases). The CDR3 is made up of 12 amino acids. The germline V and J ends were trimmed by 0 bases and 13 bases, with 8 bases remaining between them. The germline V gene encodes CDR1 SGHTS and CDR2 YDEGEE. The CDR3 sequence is CASSLGQPPLHF. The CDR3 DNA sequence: TGTGCCAGCAGCTTGGGACAGCCCCCCCTCCACTTT.

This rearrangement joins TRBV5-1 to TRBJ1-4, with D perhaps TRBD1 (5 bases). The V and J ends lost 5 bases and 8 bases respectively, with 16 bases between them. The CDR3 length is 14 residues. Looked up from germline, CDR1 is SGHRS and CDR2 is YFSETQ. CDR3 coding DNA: TGCGCCAGCAGTCGAGGCAGGGAGGCGGAAAAACTGTTTTTT. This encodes CASSRGREAEKLFF.

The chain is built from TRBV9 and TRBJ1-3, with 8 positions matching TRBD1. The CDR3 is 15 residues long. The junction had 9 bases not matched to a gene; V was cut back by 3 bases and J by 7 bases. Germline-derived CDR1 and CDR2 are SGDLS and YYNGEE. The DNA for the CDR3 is TGTGCCAGCAGCGCTGGGGACAGGAGTCGCAACACCATATATTTT. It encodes CASSAGDRSRNTIYF.

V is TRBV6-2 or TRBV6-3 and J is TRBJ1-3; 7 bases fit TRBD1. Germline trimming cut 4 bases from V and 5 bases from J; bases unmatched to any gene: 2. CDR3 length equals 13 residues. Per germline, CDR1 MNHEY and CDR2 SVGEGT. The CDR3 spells CASSSTGRNTIYF. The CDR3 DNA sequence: TGTGCCAGCAGTTCGACAGGGAGAAACACCATATATTTT.

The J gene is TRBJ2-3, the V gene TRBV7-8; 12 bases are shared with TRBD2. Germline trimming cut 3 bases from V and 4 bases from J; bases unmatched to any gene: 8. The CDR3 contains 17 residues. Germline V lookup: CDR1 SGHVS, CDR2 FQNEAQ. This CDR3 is CASSLVTSGGIPDTQYF. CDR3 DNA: TGTGCCAGCAGCTTGGTCACTAGCGGGGGGATTCCAGATACGCAGTATTTT.

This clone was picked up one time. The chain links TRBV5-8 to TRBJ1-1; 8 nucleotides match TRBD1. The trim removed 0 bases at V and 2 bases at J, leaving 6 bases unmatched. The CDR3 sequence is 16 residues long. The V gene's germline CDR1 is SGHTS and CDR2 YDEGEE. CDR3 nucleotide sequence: TGTGCCAGCAGCTTGGCAGGGGGCGACGGAAACACTGAAGCTTTCTTT. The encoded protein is CASSLAGGDGNTEAFF.

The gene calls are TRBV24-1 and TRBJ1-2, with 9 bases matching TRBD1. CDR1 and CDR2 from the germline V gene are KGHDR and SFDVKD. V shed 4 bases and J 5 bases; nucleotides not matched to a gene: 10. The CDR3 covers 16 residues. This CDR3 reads CATSEPRTGEDYGYTF. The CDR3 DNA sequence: TGTGCCACCAGTGAGCCCCGGACAGGGGAGGATTATGGCTACACCTTC.

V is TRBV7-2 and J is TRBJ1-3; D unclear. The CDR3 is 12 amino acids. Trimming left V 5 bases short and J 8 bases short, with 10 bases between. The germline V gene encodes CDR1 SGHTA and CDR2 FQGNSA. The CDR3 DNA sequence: TGTGCCAGCAGCCCATCGCGGCACACCATATATTTT. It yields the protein CASSPSRHTIYF.

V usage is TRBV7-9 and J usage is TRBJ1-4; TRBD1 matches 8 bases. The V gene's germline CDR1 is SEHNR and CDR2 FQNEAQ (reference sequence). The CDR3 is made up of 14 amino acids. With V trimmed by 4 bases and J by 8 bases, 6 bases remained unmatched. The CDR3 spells CASSWGQDVEKLFF. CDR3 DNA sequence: TGTGCCAGCAGCTGGGGACAGGACGTGGAAAAACTGTTTTTT.

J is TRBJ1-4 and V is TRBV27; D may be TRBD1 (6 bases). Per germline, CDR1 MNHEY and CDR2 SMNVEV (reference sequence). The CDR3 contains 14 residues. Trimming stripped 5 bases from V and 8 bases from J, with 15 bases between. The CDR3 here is CASSDSGAEEKLFF. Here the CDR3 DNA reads TGTGCCAGCAGTGATTCAGGGGCGGAAGAAAAACTGTTTTTT.

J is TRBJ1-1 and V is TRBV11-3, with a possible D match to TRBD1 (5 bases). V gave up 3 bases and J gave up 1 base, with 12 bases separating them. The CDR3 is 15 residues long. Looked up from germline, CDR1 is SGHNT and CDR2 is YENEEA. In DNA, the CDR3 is TGTGCCAGCAGCTTGTGGGGGGAGGGGAACACTGAAGCTTTCTTT. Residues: CASSLWGEGNTEAFF. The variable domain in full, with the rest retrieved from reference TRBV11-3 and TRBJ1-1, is EAGVVQSPRYKIIEKKQPVAFWCNPISGHNTLYWYLQNLGQGPELLIRYENEEAVDDSQLPKDRFSAERLKGVDSTLKIQPAELGDSAVYLCASSLWGEGNTEAFFGQGTRLTVV.

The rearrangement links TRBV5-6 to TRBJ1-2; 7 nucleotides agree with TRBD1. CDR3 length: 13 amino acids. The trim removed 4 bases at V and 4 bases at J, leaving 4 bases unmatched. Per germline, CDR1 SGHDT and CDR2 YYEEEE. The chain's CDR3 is CASSRQGVYGYTF. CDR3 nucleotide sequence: TGTGCCAGCAGCCGACAGGGTGTCTATGGCTACACCTTC.

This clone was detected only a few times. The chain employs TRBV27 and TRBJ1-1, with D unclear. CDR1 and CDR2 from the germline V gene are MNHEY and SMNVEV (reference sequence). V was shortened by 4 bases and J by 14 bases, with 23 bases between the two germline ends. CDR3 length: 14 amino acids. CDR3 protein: CASSSPPEVTKNFF. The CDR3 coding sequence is TGTGCCAGCAGTTCCCCGCCGGAGGTTACAAAGAACTTCTTT.

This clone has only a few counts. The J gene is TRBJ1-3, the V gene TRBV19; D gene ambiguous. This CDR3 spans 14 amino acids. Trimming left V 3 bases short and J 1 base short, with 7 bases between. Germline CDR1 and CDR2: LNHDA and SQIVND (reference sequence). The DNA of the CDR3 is TGTGCCAGTAGTATTAGAAGATCTGGAAACACCATATATTTT. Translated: CASSIRRSGNTIYF.

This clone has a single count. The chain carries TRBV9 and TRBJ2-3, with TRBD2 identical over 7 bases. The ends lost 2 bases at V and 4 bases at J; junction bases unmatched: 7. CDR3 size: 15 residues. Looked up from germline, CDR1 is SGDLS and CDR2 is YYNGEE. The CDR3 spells CASSVSSGLSDTQYF. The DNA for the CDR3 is TGTGCCAGCAGCGTGAGTAGCGGGCTTTCAGATACGCAGTATTTT.

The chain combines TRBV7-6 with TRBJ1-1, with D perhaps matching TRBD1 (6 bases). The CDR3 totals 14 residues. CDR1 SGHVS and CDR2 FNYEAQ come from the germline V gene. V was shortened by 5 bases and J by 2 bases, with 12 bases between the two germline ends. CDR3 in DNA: TGTGCCAGCAGCCCCTGGGACACCAACACTGAAGCTTTCTTT. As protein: CASSPWDTNTEAFF.

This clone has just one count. CDR3 sequence reads: CASSLDRGAGKLFF. CDR3 bases: TGTGCCAGCAGCCTGGACAGGGGGGCAGGAAAACTGTTTTTT. V usage is TRBV7-2 and J usage is TRBJ1-4; 10 bases are a match to TRBD1. Trimming cost V 5 bases and J 10 bases; bases outside gene matches: 7. The length of the CDR3 is 14 residues. Per germline, CDR1 SGHTA and CDR2 FQGNSA.

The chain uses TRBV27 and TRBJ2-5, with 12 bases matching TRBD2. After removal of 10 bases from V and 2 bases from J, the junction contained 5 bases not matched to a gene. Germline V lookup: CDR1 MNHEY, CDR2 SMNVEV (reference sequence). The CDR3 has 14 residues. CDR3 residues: CATRTSGDQETQYF. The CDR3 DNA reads TGTGCCACTAGGACTAGCGGGGATCAAGAGACCCAGTACTTC.

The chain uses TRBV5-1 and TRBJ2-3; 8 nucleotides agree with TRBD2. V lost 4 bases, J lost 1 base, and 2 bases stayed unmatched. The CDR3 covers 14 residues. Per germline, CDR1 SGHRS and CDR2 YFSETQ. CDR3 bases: TGCGCCAGCAGCCCGGGACTAGGCACAGATACGCAGTATTTT. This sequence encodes CASSPGLGTDTQYF.

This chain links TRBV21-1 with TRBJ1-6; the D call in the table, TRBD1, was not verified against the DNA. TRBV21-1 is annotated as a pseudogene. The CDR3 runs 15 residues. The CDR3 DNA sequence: TGTGCCAGCAGCCAAGGGGACAGGGTCAATTCACCCCTCCACTTT. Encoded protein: CASSQGDRVNSPLHF.

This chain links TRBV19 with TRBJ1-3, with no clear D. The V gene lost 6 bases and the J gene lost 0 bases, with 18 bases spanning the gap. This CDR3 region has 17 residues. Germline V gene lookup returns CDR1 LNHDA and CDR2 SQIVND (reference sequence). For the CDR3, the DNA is TGTGCCAGTAGCACAGAGACTAAGGCCCTCTCTGGAAACACCATATATTTT. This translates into CASSTETKALSGNTIYF. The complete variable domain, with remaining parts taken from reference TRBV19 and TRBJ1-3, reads DGGITQSPKYLFRKEGQNVTLSCEQNLNHDAMYWYRQDPGQGLRLIYYSQIVNDFQKGDIAEGYSVSREKKESFPLTVTSAQKNPTAFYLCASSTETKALSGNTIYFGEGSWLTVV.

The CDR3 loop reads CASSSSTGQGTEAFF. The CDR3 DNA reads as TGTGCCAGTAGTAGTTCCACAGGACAAGGAACTGAAGCTTTCTTT. V usage is TRBV19 and J usage is TRBJ1-1; tentatively, D is TRBD1 (5 bases). Trimming removed 4 bases at V and 5 bases at J, with 17 bases between. CDR1 is LNHDA and CDR2 is SQIVND in the germline V gene (reference sequence). This CDR3 region has 15 residues.

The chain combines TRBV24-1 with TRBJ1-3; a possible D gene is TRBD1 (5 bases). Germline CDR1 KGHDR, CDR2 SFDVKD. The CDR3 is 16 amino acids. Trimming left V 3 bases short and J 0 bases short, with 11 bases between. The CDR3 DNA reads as TGTGCCACCAGTGATGGGGGACTTTCCTCTGGAAACACCATATATTTT. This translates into CATSDGGLSSGNTIYF.

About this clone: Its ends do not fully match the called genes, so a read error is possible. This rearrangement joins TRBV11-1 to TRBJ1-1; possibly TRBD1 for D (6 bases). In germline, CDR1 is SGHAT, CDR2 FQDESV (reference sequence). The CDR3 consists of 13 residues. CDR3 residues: CTSTGIGNTEAFF. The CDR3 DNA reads TGTACCAGCACAGGGATAGGGAACACTGAAGCTTTCTTT.